This record covers a single TCR beta chain. One junction end does not reproduce the germline sequence, and a read error may be involved. Sequenced by immunoSEQ multiplex PCR; TCRdb stores in-frame clones only, minus some. The sample records roughly 48,000 clones, 75% to 90% being singletons. The data were taken from a study of T cell responses to AZD1222 COVID-19 vaccine. Germline CDR1 KGHSH, CDR2 LQKENI. The CDR3 runs to 8 residues. The chain employs TRBV18 and TRBJ2-7; D gene unclear. The receptor was derived from an adult who received the AZD1222 COVID-19 vaccine. The specimen comprised peripheral blood, sampled 28 days after the second AZD1222 dose. CDR3 residues: CASSPVGF. The CDR3 nucleotides are TGTGCCAGCTCACCCGTCGGCTTC.